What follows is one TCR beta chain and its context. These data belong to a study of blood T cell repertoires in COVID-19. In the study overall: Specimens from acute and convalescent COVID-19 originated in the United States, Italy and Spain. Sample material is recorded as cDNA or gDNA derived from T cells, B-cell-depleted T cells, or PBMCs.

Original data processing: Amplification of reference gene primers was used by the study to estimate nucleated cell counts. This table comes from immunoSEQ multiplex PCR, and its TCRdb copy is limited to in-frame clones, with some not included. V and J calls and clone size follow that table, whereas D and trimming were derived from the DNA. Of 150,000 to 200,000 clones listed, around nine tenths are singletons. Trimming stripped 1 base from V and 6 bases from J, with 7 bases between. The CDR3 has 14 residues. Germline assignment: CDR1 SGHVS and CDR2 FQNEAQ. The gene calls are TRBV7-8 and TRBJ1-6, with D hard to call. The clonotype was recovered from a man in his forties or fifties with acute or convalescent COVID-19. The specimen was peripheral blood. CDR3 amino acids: CASSLVGSNSPLHF. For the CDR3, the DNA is TGTGCCAGCAGCTTAGTGGGGAGTAATTCACCCCTCCACTTT. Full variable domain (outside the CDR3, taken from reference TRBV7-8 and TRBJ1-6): GAGVSQSPRYKVAKRGQDVALRCDPISGHVSLFWYQQALGQGPEFLTYFQNEAQLDKSGLPSDRFFAERPEGSVSTLKIQRTQQEDSAVYLCASSLVGSNSPLHFGNGTRLTVT.